This T cell receptor (beta chain) was profiled in a study of CD8 T cells in Susac syndrome. cDNA came from around 0.5 to 1 ug RNA primed by random hexamers. One entry per CDR3 protein results from TCRdb running MiXCR on the immunoSEQ multiplex PCR reads. The sample shows about 80,000 distinct CDR3 sequences, about 94% of them seen only once. The authors sequenced TCR beta from blood CD8+ and CD4+ T cells. Healthy donors, matched for age and sex, constituted the control group. In contrast to the negatively isolated CD8+ and CD4+ T cells, TEMRA cells were FACS-enriched. This clonotype was sampled from a human donor in good health. Specimen: CD8+ T cells from PBMCs.

The CDR3 region has the DNA TGTGCCAGCGAGAGTCTAGCGGGGGGAAAAGAGACCCAGTACTTC. Amino acid sequence: CASESLAGGKETQYF. The chain couples TRBV2 to TRBJ2-5, with TRBD2 identical over 11 bases. Germline lookup yields CDR1 SNHLY and CDR2 FYNNEI. V shed 8 bases, J shed 3 bases, and the junction held 8 bases outside the gene matches. The CDR3 length is 15 residues.